This record covers a single T cell receptor (beta chain). The data originate from a study of OX40 agonist ivuxolimab in advanced cancers. Germline V gene data show CDR1 as ENHRY and CDR2 as SYGVKD. Losses at the gene ends were 3 bases for V and 0 bases for J; bases not matched to a gene: 5. This CDR3 region has 15 residues. Method: immunoSEQ multiplex PCR; TCRdb's copy keeps in-frame clones and lacks some. The sample includes around 7,000 clones, around 78% seen only once; the top ten take about 19%. The rearrangement links TRBV10-3 to TRBJ2-7, with 7 positions matching TRBD2. Specimen: CD4+ or CD8+ T cells sorted from blood, collected in a trial of the OX40 agonist ivuxolimab. The source of this sequence is an adult with an advanced solid tumor such as melanoma, head and neck, liver or kidney cancer. This CDR3 is CAISDPGGSSYEQYF. In nucleotides, the CDR3 is TGTGCCATCAGTGACCCCGGGGGGAGCTCCTACGAGCAGTACTTC.